This T cell receptor beta chain was recovered during a study of regulatory T cells in long-lasting Graves disease. Both iRepertoire HTBI primers and Arm-PCR of CDR3 regions were used to build the TCR beta libraries. One entry per CDR3 protein, called by TCRdb with MiXCR from the multiplex PCR reads. The sample has hundreds of thousands of distinct CDR3 sequences, 15% to 20% seen once; the top ten hold around 10%. This clonotype has more than one count but fewer than ten. Time point noted: newly diagnosed GD, antithyroid drugs for less than 3 months. The TCR library used RNA extracted from PBMCs. This CDR3 is built from 16 residues. V shed 0 bases and J shed 0 bases, with 12 bases lying between them. Per the germline V gene, CDR1 is LNHNV and CDR2 is YYDKDF (reference sequence). These sequences were also reported in another study, on T cells in Graves' hyperthyroidism and ophthalmopathy.

The chain couples TRBV15 to TRBJ2-7; possibly TRBD1 for D (6 bases). The sequenced sample was peripheral blood mononuclear cells (PBMCs), obtained at new diagnosis, from a patient treated with antithyroid drugs. This TCR came from a young woman with Graves disease. CDR3 sequence (DNA): TGTGCCACCAGCAGAGATAGTCCAGGGGTCTCCTACGAGCAGTACTTC. Its translation: CATSRDSPGVSYEQYF.